The next 18 T cell receptor beta chains were all read from a single sample in a study of OX40 agonist ivuxolimab in advanced cancers. The repertoire was sequenced with immunoSEQ multiplex PCR; TCRdb's copy has only in-frame clones and lacks some. The sample shows 60,000 to 65,000 clones, approximately 89% of them seen only once. The sample here was CD4+ or CD8+ T cells sorted from blood, taken in a trial of the OX40 agonist ivuxolimab. The receptors were gathered from an adult with an advanced solid tumor such as melanoma, head and neck, liver or kidney cancer.

The chain is built from TRBV19 and TRBJ2-5; TRBD2 matches at 9 bases. This CDR3 contains 15 residues. V lost 6 bases to trimming and J lost 4 bases; unmatched junction nucleotides: 9. The germline CDR1 and CDR2 sequences are LNHDA and SQIVND (reference sequence). The DNA for the CDR3 is TGTGCCAGTAGCTCTAGCGGGGACGCGGTAGAGACCCAGTACTTC. Translated, it gives CASSSSGDAVETQYF.

The V call is TRBV6-5, the J call TRBJ2-5; D call uncertain. Trimming removed 6 bases from V and 2 bases from J, with 13 bases in between. This CDR3 has 14 residues. The germline gives CDR1 MNHEY, CDR2 SVGAGI. The CDR3 DNA reads TGTGCCAGCAGACCCTCAGGCCCTCAAGAGACCCAGTACTTC. Translating gives CASRPSGPQETQYF.

This clone was detected only once. The chain recombines TRBV27 with TRBJ2-1; the D gene is possibly TRBD1 (5 bases). This CDR3 spans 13 amino acids. Germline loops: CDR1 MNHEY, CDR2 SMNVEV (reference sequence). Trimming took off 3 bases at V and 2 bases at J, with 5 bases between the two ends. The CDR3 sequence: CASSLDTYNEQFF. The CDR3 nucleotides are TGTGCCAGCAGTTTGGACACCTACAATGAGCAGTTCTTC.

The chain combines TRBV5-1 with TRBJ2-7; D uncertain. Trimming removed 3 bases at V and 4 bases at J, with 11 bases between. This CDR3 spans 13 amino acids. CDR1 and CDR2 from the germline V gene are SGHRS and YFSETQ. Written as DNA, the CDR3 is TGCGCCAGCAGCTATGGGGTAGGGTACGAGCAGTACTTC. Protein sequence: CASSYGVGYEQYF.

V is TRBV19 and J is TRBJ1-1; TRBD1 might be the D (5 bases). From germline, CDR1 is LNHDA and CDR2 SQIVND (reference sequence). The CDR3 is 12 residues long. Trimming stripped 6 bases from V and 6 bases from J, with 11 bases between. The CDR3 loop reads CASSQGGAEAFF. The CDR3 DNA follows: TGTGCCAGTAGCCAGGGTGGCGCTGAAGCTTTCTTT. The full variable domain, rest sourced from reference TRBV19 and TRBJ1-1, is DGGITQSPKYLFRKEGQNVTLSCEQNLNHDAMYWYRQDPGQGLRLIYYSQIVNDFQKGDIAEGYSVSREKKESFPLTVTSAQKNPTAFYLCASSQGGAEAFFGQGTRLTVV.

The chain couples TRBV30 to TRBJ2-3, with D unresolved. This CDR3 has 13 amino acids. From germline, CDR1 is GTSNPN and CDR2 SVGIG (reference sequence). Between the trimmed V and J ends, which lost 4 bases and 4 bases, there was a span of 12 bases. CDR3 DNA: TGTGCCTGGAAGGGCTACCTATCAGATACGCAGTATTTT. Protein product: CAWKGYLSDTQYF.

The rearrangement uses TRBV7-9 and TRBJ2-1, with 10 bases fitting TRBD1. The trim removed 4 bases at V and 0 bases at J, leaving 9 bases unmatched. The CDR3 loop spans 18 amino acids. Germline V gives CDR1 SEHNR, CDR2 FQNEAQ (reference sequence). The chain's CDR3 is CASSSDLGQGGSYNEQFF. The CDR3 bases are TGTGCCAGCAGCTCAGACTTAGGACAGGGGGGCTCCTACAATGAGCAGTTCTTC. Looking up the rest from reference TRBV7-9 and TRBJ2-1 gives the full variable domain: DTGVSQNPRHKITKRGQNVTFRCDPISEHNRLYWYRQTLGQGPEFLTYFQNEAQLEKSRLLSDRFSAERPKGSFSTLEIQRTEQGDSAMYLCASSSDLGQGGSYNEQFFGPGTRLTVL.

This clone was recorded only once. The chain couples TRBV5-6 to TRBJ2-1, with 13 positions matching TRBD2. Germline V gene sequence: CDR1 SGHDT, CDR2 YYEEEE. Trimming took 5 bases from V and 6 from J; bases not matched to a gene: 14. The length of the CDR3 is 18 residues. CDR3 loop: CASRRWTSGRLIRNEQFF. The CDR3 nucleotides read TGTGCCAGCAGACGGTGGACTAGCGGGAGATTGATTCGCAATGAGCAGTTCTTC.

The V and J genes are TRBV10-1 and TRBJ2-7; no definite D call. The CDR3 totals 14 residues. Trimming left V 3 bases short and J 2 bases short, with 11 bases between. The V gene's germline CDR1 is WNHNN and CDR2 SYGVQD (reference sequence). CDR3 sequence: CASSDRGRPYEQYF. In DNA form, the CDR3 reads TGCGCCAGCAGTGACCGCGGACGTCCCTACGAGCAGTACTTC.

The chain has TRBV7-9 and TRBJ1-2; the D gene is possibly TRBD1 (6 bases). Germline V gives CDR1 SEHNR, CDR2 FQNEAQ (reference sequence). Trimming left V 8 bases short and J 2 bases short, with 9 bases between. The CDR3 covers 12 residues. The CDR3 here is CASQQGNYGYTF. DNA for the CDR3: TGTGCCAGCCAACAGGGAAACTATGGCTACACCTTC.

This clone is labeled as medium-sized. This chain joins TRBV23-1 and TRBJ2-1, with a possible D match to TRBD2 (5 bases). TRBV23-1 has ORF status, its function being uncertain. The CDR3 loop spans 16 amino acids. V was trimmed by 0 bases and J by 3 bases, leaving 12 bases between them. In DNA form, the CDR3 reads TGCGCCAGCAGTCAATCAGCTGAGCGGAGCTACAATGAGCAGTTCTTC. It is translated as CASSQSAERSYNEQFF.

J is TRBJ2-7 and V is TRBV7-9; maybe TRBD1 (6 bases). This CDR3 contains 13 residues. Germline loops: CDR1 SEHNR, CDR2 FQNEAQ (reference sequence). The ends were cut back, 5 bases at V and 5 bases at J, with 13 bases in the middle. CDR3 sequence reads: CASSPRQVHEQYF. The CDR3 DNA follows: TGTGCCAGCAGCCCCCGACAGGTCCACGAGCAGTACTTC.

The rearrangement joins TRBV7-9 to TRBJ2-2; D may be TRBD2 (7 bases). The ends were cut back, 7 bases at V and 4 bases at J, with 19 bases in the middle. CDR3 size: 16 residues. CDR1 is SEHNR and CDR2 is FQNEAQ in the germline V gene (reference sequence). CDR3 DNA: TGTGCCAGCAAGGGGGGGACTTCCCTGGGCACCGGGGAGCTGTTTTTT. It specifies CASKGGTSLGTGELFF.

This chain uses TRBV6-5 with TRBJ2-7; possibly TRBD1 or TRBD2 for D (7 bases each). The CDR3 consists of 16 residues. The germline gives CDR1 MNHEY, CDR2 SVGAGI. V lost 0 bases to trimming and J lost 0 bases, with 12 bases between them. CDR3 coding DNA: TGTGCCAGCAGTTACTCCAGGGGGGGGAGCTCCTACGAGCAGTACTTC. Its protein is CASSYSRGGSSYEQYF.

The count of this clone is one. The chain carries TRBV27 and TRBJ2-1; TRBD2 aligns across 14 bases. This CDR3 contains 16 residues. J was trimmed by 4 bases and V by 5 bases; bases with no gene match: 4. In germline, CDR1 is MNHEY, CDR2 SMNVEV (reference sequence). The CDR3: CASSGRTSGRYNEQFF. CDR3 in DNA: TGTGCCAGCAGTGGCCGGACTAGCGGGAGGTACAATGAGCAGTTCTTC.

This chain connects TRBV30 to TRBJ1-2; D unresolved. With 4 bases removed from V and 6 bases from J, the gap between germline ends came to 12 bases. Germline V gene data show CDR1 as GTSNPN and CDR2 as SVGIG (reference sequence). This CDR3 is 12 amino acids long. In nucleotides, the CDR3 is TGTGCCTGGATGAGTGGGTCCGATGGCTACACCTTC. Protein sequence: CAWMSGSDGYTF.

The rearrangement links TRBV15 to TRBJ2-2; D is perhaps TRBD1 (5 bases). The germline V gene encodes CDR1 LNHNV and CDR2 YYDKDF (reference sequence). The CDR3 spans 13 residues. V gave up 0 bases and J gave up 7 bases, with 6 bases separating them. The CDR3 DNA reads as TGTGCCACCAGCAGAGACAGGGTCGGGGAGCTGTTTTTT. Translating it yields CATSRDRVGELFF.

CDR3 sequence (DNA): TGTGCCACACAGACACGCCGAAGCTCCTACAATGAGCAGTTCTTC. Translated, it gives CATQTRRSSYNEQFF. This chain joins TRBV27 and TRBJ2-1, with D unresolved. Germline V CDR1 and CDR2: MNHEY, SMNVEV (reference sequence). CDR3 length equals 15 residues. Trimming took 10 bases from V and 0 from J, leaving 16 bases between them.